A single sample is the source of the 10 T cell receptor beta chains below, sequenced in a study of blood T cell repertoires in COVID-19. Generated by immunoSEQ multiplex PCR, the TCRdb table keeps only in-frame clones and is missing some. The sample contains 170,000 or so clones, approximately 83% of which appear only once. The sequenced material came from peripheral blood. The receptors derive from a human donor in a cohort sampled during active COVID-19.

In this sample, this clone turned up a few times. V and J are TRBV10-1 and TRBJ1-1; D uncertain. Germline CDR1 and CDR2: WNHNN and SYGVQD (reference sequence). The V gene lost 6 bases and the J gene lost 4 bases, with 15 bases spanning the gap. The CDR3 covers 14 residues. DNA for the CDR3: TGCGCCAGCAGCGACCGGGAGGGAGTCACTGAAGCTTTCTTT. It is translated as CASSDREGVTEAFF.

The chain links TRBV6-5 to TRBJ1-1; tentatively, D is TRBD1 (6 bases). Germline CDR1 MNHEY, CDR2 SVGAGI. The CDR3 sequence is 13 residues long. V was trimmed by 2 bases and J by 3 bases, leaving 7 bases between them. CDR3 amino acids: CASSYGTYTEAFF. In DNA, the CDR3 is TGTGCCAGCAGTTACGGGACATACACTGAAGCTTTCTTT.

The chain links TRBV18 to TRBJ2-7, with 10 positions matching TRBD2. Trimming took 2 bases from V and 1 from J; bases not matched to a gene: 5. The CDR3 totals 16 residues. Germline-derived CDR1 and CDR2 are KGHSH and LQKENI. CDR3 in DNA: TGTGCCAGCTCACCAGGGTTGGGACTAGCGTCCTACGAGCAGTACTTC. This encodes CASSPGLGLASYEQYF.

The V gene is TRBV5-6, the J gene TRBJ2-4; a weak D match, TRBD1 (7 bases). CDR3 length: 18 amino acids. Per the germline V gene, CDR1 is SGHDT and CDR2 is YYEEEE. V was trimmed by 1 base and J by 3 bases, leaving 20 bases between them. CDR3 bases: TGTGCCAGCAGCTTGTACAGGGGAACCCTCGGGGGCAAAAACATTCAGTACTTC. Protein: CASSLYRGTLGGKNIQYF.

This CDR3 is CASSPGQGASTDTQYF. The CDR3 coding sequence is TGTGCCAGCAGCCCAGGACAGGGGGCTAGCACAGATACGCAGTATTTT. The gene calls are TRBV11-3 and TRBJ2-3; TRBD1 matches 11 bases. Trimming took 5 bases from V and 0 from J; bases not matched to a gene: 4. Per germline, CDR1 SGHNT and CDR2 YENEEA. The CDR3 spans 16 residues.

This rearrangement joins TRBV4-1 to TRBJ2-3; 12 nucleotides line up with TRBD2. CDR3 length equals 16 residues. V shed 2 bases and J 8 bases; nucleotides not matched to a gene: 8. Germline assignment: CDR1 MGHRA and CDR2 YSYEKL. The CDR3 spells CASSQTGTSGLGTQYF. Written as DNA, the CDR3 is TGCGCCAGCAGCCAAACCGGGACTAGCGGGTTGGGTACGCAGTATTTT.

The chain has TRBV27 and TRBJ1-2, with TRBD1 matching 7 bases. The trim removed 6 bases at V and 3 bases at J, leaving 10 bases unmatched. Germline loops: CDR1 MNHEY, CDR2 SMNVEV (reference sequence). This CDR3 has 15 amino acids. CDR3 region: CASRQTTGSDYGYTF. The CDR3 DNA follows: TGTGCCAGCAGGCAAACGACAGGGAGTGACTATGGCTACACCTTC.

Regarding this clone: Other DNA sequences from this sample encode an identical CDR3 as well. The V call is TRBV28, the J call TRBJ2-7; the match to TRBD1 covers 9 bases. Per the germline V gene, CDR1 is MDHEN and CDR2 is SYDVKM. CDR3 length equals 13 residues. The V segment lost 4 bases and the J segment 3 bases; nucleotides outside the gene matches: 1. This chain's CDR3 is CASSSGQGYEQYF. As DNA, the CDR3 is TGTGCCAGCAGTTCGGGACAGGGCTACGAGCAGTACTTC.

This rearrangement joins TRBV7-3 to TRBJ2-7, with 8 positions matching TRBD2. The CDR3 runs 15 residues. Germline V gene sequence: CDR1 SGHTA, CDR2 FQGTGA. V shed 5 bases, J shed 0 bases, and the junction held 6 bases outside the gene matches. CDR3 sequence: CASSISGGLSYEQYF. DNA of the CDR3: TGTGCCAGCAGCATCAGCGGGGGACTCTCCTACGAGCAGTACTTC.

With respect to this clone: The germline gene is not matched at one end of the junction; a read error may be the cause. V usage is TRBV14 and J usage is TRBJ2-7, with TRBD2 matching over 12 bases. CDR3 length: 14 amino acids. CDR1 and CDR2 (germline): SGHDN, FVKESK. The DNA for the CDR3 is TGTGCCAGCAGCCTAGGACTAGCGGGGACGACCCTGCACTTC. Translating gives CASSLGLAGTTLHF.